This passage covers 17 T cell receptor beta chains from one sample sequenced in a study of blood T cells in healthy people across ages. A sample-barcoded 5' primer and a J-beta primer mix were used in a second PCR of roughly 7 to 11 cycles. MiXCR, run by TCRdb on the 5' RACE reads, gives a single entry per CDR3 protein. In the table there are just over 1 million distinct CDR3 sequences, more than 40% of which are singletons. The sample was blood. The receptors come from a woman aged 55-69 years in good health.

The CDR3 DNA reads as TGTGCCAGCAGCAAAGGAGGGACAGCGACGTGTTCCTACGTGCAGTACTTC. It codes for CASSKGGTATCSYVQYF. The J gene is TRBJ2-5, the V gene TRBV21-1; no check of the table's D call, TRBD1, against the DNA was made. TRBV21-1 is reported as a pseudogene. The CDR3 spans 17 residues.

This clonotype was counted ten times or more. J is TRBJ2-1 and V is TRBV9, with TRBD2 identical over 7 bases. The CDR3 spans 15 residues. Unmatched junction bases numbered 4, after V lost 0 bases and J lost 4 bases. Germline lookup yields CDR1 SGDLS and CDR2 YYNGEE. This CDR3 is CASSVGLAEYNEQFF. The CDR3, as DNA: TGTGCCAGCAGCGTAGGGCTAGCGGAATACAATGAGCAGTTCTTC.

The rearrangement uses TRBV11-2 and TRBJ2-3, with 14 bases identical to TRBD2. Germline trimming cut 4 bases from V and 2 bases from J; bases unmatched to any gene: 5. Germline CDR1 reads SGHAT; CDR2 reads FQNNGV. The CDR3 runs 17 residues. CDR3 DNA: TGTGCCAGCAGCTACCGACTAGCGGGAGGGCTCACAGATACGCAGTATTTT. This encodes CASSYRLAGGLTDTQYF.

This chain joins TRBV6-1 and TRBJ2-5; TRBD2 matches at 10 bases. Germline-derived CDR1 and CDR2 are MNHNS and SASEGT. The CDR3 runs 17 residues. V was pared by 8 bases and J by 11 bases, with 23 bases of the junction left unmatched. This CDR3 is CASPKPHLAGEGNEQYF. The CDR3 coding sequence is TGTGCCAGCCCAAAACCCCACCTAGCGGGAGAGGGCAATGAGCAGTACTTC.

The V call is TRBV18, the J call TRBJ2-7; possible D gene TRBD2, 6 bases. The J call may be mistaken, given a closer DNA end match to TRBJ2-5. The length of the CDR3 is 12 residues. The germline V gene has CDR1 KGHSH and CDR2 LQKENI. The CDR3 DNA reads TGTGCCAGCTCAGGGGGGTACGAGACCCAGTACTTC. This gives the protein CASSGGYETQYF.

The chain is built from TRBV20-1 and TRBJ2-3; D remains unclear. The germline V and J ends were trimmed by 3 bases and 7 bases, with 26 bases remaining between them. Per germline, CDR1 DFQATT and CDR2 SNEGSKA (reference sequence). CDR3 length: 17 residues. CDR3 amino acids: CSASPRSGALSGYTQYF. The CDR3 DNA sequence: TGCAGTGCTAGTCCGCGATCGGGCGCCCTATCAGGTTATACGCAGTATTTT.

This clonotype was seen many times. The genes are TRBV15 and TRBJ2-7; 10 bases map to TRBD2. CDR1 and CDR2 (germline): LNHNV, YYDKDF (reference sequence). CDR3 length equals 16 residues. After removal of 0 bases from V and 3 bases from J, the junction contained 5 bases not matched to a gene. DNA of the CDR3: TGTGCCACCAGCAGAGATAAGGCTAGCGGGAGCTACGAGCAGTACTTC. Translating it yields CATSRDKASGSYEQYF.

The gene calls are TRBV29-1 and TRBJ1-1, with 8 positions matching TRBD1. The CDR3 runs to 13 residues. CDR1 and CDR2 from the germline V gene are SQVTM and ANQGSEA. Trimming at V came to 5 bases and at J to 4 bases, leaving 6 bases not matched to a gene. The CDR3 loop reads CSVQTGGGTEAFF. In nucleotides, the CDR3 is TGCAGCGTTCAAACAGGGGGGGGCACTGAAGCTTTCTTT.

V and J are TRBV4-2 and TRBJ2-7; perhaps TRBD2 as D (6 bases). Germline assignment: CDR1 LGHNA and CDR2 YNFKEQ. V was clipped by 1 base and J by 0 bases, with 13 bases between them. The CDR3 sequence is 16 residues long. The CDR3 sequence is CASSQVPGVLSYEQYF. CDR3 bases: TGTGCCAGCAGCCAAGTCCCGGGAGTCCTCTCCTACGAGCAGTACTTC.

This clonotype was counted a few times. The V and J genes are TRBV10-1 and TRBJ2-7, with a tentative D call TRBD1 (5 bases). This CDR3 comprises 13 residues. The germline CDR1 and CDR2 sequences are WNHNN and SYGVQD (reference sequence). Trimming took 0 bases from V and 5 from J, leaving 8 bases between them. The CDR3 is CASSESVGDEQYF. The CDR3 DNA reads TGCGCCAGCAGTGAGTCGGTAGGGGACGAGCAGTACTTC.

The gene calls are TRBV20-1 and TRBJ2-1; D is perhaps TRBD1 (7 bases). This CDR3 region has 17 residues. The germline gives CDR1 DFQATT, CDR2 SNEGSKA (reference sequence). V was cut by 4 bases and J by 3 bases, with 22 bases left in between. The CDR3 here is CSANKLGGGGFYNEQFF. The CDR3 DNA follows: TGCAGTGCTAACAAGTTGGGAGGAGGGGGCTTCTACAATGAGCAGTTCTTC.

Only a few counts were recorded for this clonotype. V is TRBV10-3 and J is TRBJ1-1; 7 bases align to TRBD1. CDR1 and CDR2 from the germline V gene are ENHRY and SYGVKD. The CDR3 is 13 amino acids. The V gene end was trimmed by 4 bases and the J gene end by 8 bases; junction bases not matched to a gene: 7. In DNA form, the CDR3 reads TGTGCCATCAGTGTGAAGGGGGCACCAGAAGCTTTCTTT. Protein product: CAISVKGAPEAFF.

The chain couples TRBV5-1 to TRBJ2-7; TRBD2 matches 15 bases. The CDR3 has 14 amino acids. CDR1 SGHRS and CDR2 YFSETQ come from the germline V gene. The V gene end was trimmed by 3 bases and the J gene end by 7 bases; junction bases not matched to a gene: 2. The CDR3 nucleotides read TGCGCCAGCAGCTGGACTAGCGGGAGGGTGGAGCAGTACTTC. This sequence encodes CASSWTSGRVEQYF.

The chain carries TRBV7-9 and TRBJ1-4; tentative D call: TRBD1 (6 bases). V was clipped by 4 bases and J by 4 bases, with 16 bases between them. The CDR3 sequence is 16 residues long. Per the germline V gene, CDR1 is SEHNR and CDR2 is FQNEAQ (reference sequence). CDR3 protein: CASSSGVRGVNEKLFF. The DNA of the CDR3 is TGTGCCAGCAGCTCCGGGGTTAGGGGGGTTAATGAAAAACTGTTTTTT.

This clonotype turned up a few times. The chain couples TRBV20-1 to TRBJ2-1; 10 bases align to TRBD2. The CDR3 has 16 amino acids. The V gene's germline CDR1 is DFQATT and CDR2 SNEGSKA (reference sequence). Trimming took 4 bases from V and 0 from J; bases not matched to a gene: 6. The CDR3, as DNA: TGCAGTGCTATCGAAGGACTAGCGGACTCCTACAATGAGCAGTTCTTC. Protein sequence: CSAIEGLADSYNEQFF.

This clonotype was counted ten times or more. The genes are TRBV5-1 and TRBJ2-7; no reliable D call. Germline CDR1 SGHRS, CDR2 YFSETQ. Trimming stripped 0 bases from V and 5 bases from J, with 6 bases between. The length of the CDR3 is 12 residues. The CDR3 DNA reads TGCGCCAGCAGCTTGGGTGAGGACGAGCAGTACTTC. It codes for CASSLGEDEQYF.

The CDR3 DNA reads TGTGCCAGCAGTTTATACCGGGAGATTGGAAATACGCAGTATTTT. This sequence encodes CASSLYREIGNTQYF. V is TRBV12-3 or TRBV12-4 and J is TRBJ2-3; possibly TRBD2 for D (6 bases). The V end lost 2 bases, the J end lost 7 bases, and 16 bases lay between the germline ends. CDR3 size: 15 residues.